This T cell receptor (beta chain) was found in a study of radiotherapy plus CTLA-4 blockade in lung cancer. Here immunoSEQ multiplex PCR was the method, and the copy in TCRdb shows in-frame clones only, minus some. The data show about 88,000 clones, approximately 75% seen once. CDR3 length: 13 residues. The V end was cut by 1 base, the J end by 4 bases, with 7 bases between. The germline V gene encodes CDR1 LGHNA and CDR2 YSLEER. People whose metastatic non-small-cell lung cancer was chemo-refractory got focal radiation along with CTLA-4 blockade by ipilimumab. This clonotype was sampled from a human donor with non-small cell lung cancer that progressed on radiotherapy plus ipilimumab. The gene calls are TRBV4-3 and TRBJ1-2; D uncertain. Here the sequenced sample was peripheral blood, taken from a patient treated with radiotherapy plus ipilimumab. The CDR3 DNA reads TGCGCCAGCAGCCAAGGGGGTAGCTATGGCTACACCTTC. Amino acid sequence: CASSQGGSYGYTF.